The sequence of this TCR beta chain was determined in a study of cytomegalovirus exposure and HLA in healthy donors. Study-level background: Falling in the Caucasian-associated ancestry cluster were about 82% of under 450 genotyped donors.

The CDR3 is 16 amino acids. With 1 base removed from V and 2 bases from J, the gap between germline ends came to 13 bases. Per germline, CDR1 SGHRS and CDR2 YFSETQ. The primer mix had 60 Vbeta and 13 Jbeta primers. The method was immunoSEQ multiplex PCR; TCRdb's version includes in-frame clones alone and lacks a portion of them. The table records some 110,000 clones, approximately 80% of them present only once. A note on this clone: Its antigen is unidentified.

Study-level points and caveats: In a later analysis, an Asian-associated ancestry cluster reportedly showed fewer N-insertions than the roughly 700-donor mean. The majority of CMV-associated TCR beta chains were reported as apparently HLA-restricted in a later analysis. In a later analysis, V- and J-gene trimming of beta chains associated with a DCLRE1C missense variant, replicated independently.

The specimen sequenced was PBMCs. The genes are TRBV5-1 and TRBJ2-1; D call uncertain. The receptor comes from a woman aged 40 to 50 in good health and CMV-seropositive. CDR3 protein: CASSLRPQRTYNEQFF. As DNA, the CDR3 is TGCGCCAGCAGCTTGCGTCCCCAGAGGACCTACAATGAGCAGTTCTTC. Using reference TRBV5-1 and TRBJ2-1 for the parts outside the CDR3, the full variable domain is KAGVTQTPRYLIKTRGQQVTLSCSPISGHRSVSWYQQTPGQGLQFLFEYFSETQRNKGNFPGRFSGRQFSNSRSEMNVSTLELGDSALYLCASSLRPQRTYNEQFFGPGTRLTVL.